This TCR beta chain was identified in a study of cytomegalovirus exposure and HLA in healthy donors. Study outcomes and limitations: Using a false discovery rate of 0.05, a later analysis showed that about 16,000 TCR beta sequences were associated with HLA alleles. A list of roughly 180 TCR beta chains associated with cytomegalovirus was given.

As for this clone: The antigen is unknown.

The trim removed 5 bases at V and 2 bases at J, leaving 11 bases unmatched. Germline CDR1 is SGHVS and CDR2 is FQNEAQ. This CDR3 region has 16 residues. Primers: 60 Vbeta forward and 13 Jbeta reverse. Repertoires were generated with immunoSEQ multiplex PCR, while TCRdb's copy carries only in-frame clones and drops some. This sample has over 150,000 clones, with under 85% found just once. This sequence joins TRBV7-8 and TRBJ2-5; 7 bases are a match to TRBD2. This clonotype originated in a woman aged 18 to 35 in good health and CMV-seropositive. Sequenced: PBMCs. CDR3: CASSLSSGGSQETQYF. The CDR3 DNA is TGTGCCAGCAGCCTGTCCTCGGGGGGATCACAAGAGACCCAGTACTTC.